The rows below give T cell receptor beta chains drawn from one sample of a study of post-analysis software for immune sequencing data. MiXCR, applied by TCRdb to the PCR reads, yields one record per CDR3 protein. The sample contains about 680,000 distinct CDR3 sequences, roughly three fifths of which appear only once. The sample comprised blood. The receptors originated from a girl aged 2 to 10 with multiple sclerosis. Each CDR3 is given with its conserved first and last residue. A D gene is named only where the DNA matches it firmly. Clone size, where shown, is once, few, many, or a class for clones that have expanded.

J gene	V gene	clone size	D gene	CDR3 DNA	CDR3 protein
TRBJ2-5	TRBV5-1	-	TRBD2	TGCGCCAGCGGAGAGCGGGAGGGCCCAGAGACCCAGTACTTC	CASGEREGPETQYF
TRBJ2-6	TRBV5-6	-	-	TGTGCCAGCAGCTTGGGAGGCAGGGGGGCACTCTCTAAAAGCTCTGGGGCCAATGTCCTGACTTTC	CASSLGGRGALSKSSGANVLTF
TRBJ2-1	TRBV12-3/TRBV12-4	-	TRBD1	TGTGCCAGCACTACCTCCCGGGACAGGGGCAATGAGCAGTTCTTC	CASTTSRDRGNEQFF
TRBJ2-3	TRBV7-3	-	-	TGTGCCAGCAGCTTAACCCCCAGTTCCACAGATACGCAGTATTTT	CASSLTPSSTDTQYF
TRBJ2-1	TRBV10-3	-	TRBD1	TGTGCCATCAGTGATAGGACAGGGGGTTCCTACAATGAGCAGTTCTTC	CAISDRTGGSYNEQFF
TRBJ2-1	TRBV5-5	-	TRBD2	TGTGCCAGCAGGAGAGGGACTAGCGGGAGCCTGCGCAATGAGCAGTTCTTC	CASRRGTSGSLRNEQFF
TRBJ1-2	TRBV20-1	once	TRBD1	TGCAGTGCTAGAGATGGAGGGGGCGCAAGTGGCTACACCTTC	CSARDGGGASGYTF
TRBJ2-6	TRBV7-2	-	-	TGTGCCAGCAGCCTCCGGGACGGCTTGGCTGGGGCCAACGTCCTGACTTTC	CASSLRDGLAGANVLTF
TRBJ2-3	TRBV28	-	-	TGTGCCAGCAGTACCCCAGGGAATACGCAGTATTTT	CASSTPGNTQYF
TRBJ2-3	TRBV4-2	-	-	TGTGCCAGCAGCCGCCCGTCCGGGACTCTCCGAGCTCGTAGCACAGATACGCAGTATTTT	CASSRPSGTLRARSTDTQYF
TRBJ2-6	TRBV6-2/TRBV6-3	-	-	TGTGCCAGCAGGTTGGCCAACGTCCTGACTTTC	CASRLANVLTF
TRBJ1-1	TRBV4-1	-	-	TGCGCCAGCAGCCAGCTAATGACAGATGAAGCTTTCTTT	CASSQLMTDEAFF
TRBJ2-7	TRBV6-1	-	-	TGTGCCAGCAGTCCCCTAACTAGGCAAGTCCACTACGAGCAGTACTTC	CASSPLTRQVHYEQYF
TRBJ2-3	TRBV10-3	-	TRBD1	TGTGCCTCCGGGGACAGGGAGAAGGATACGCAGTATTTT	CASGDREKDTQYF
TRBJ2-1	TRBV7-9	-	-	TGTGCCAGCAGCTTAACGCCCCTCCCGGGCGATGAGCAGTTCTTC	CASSLTPLPGDEQFF
TRBJ2-1	TRBV9	-	TRBD1	TGTGCCAGCAGCGTACCCTCGGGACAGCGTTACAATGAGCAGTTCTTC	CASSVPSGQRYNEQFF
TRBJ1-2	TRBV20-1	-	-	TGCAGTGCAGGGAGCGCTGGCTACACCTTC	CSAGSAGYTF
TRBJ2-2	TRBV20-1	few	-	TGCAGTGCTTACGCGCGGAAGACGAACACCGGGGAGCTGTTTTTT	CSAYARKTNTGELFF
TRBJ2-5	TRBV6-2/TRBV6-3	-	TRBD2	TGTGCCAGCAGTTACTTGGGCCGGGGGGGACCTCAAGAGACCCAGTACTTC	CASSYLGRGGPQETQYF
TRBJ2-3	TRBV4-2	-	TRBD2	TGTGCCAGCAGCCAAGCTACTAGCGGGAGCCACACAGATACGCAGTATTTT	CASSQATSGSHTDTQYF
TRBJ1-5	TRBV6-5	-	-	TGTGCCAGCAGTGGCAGGGTGGATCAGCCCCAGCATTTT	CASSGRVDQPQHF
TRBJ2-5	TRBV2	-	TRBD2	TGTGCCAGCAGTGAAGCCCCGGGACTAGCGGGGGCCTCCCAAGAGACCCAGTACTTC	CASSEAPGLAGASQETQYF
TRBJ2-3	TRBV6-5	-	TRBD2	TGTGCCAGCAGTTACTTAGCGGGAGCGGCTACAGATACGCAGTATTTT	CASSYLAGAATDTQYF
TRBJ2-1	TRBV28	-	-	TGTGCCAGCAGTCCCCCGGGGGCCAGGGGCCGGTTGTATGAGCAGTTCTTC	CASSPPGARGRLYEQFF
TRBJ1-2	TRBV6-2/TRBV6-3	few	-	TGTGCCAGCATCCAACCACTCGGGCCGGCAGCAAGCTTCTATGGCTACACCTTC	CASIQPLGPAASFYGYTF
TRBJ2-5	TRBV6-2/TRBV6-3	-	-	TGTGCCAGCAGTTACTCGACGTCCGGGACGGAGACCCAGTACTTC	CASSYSTSGTETQYF
TRBJ2-1	TRBV12-3/TRBV12-4	many	TRBD2	TGTGCCAGCAGACCGGGACTAGCGATCTACAATGAGCAGTTCTTC	CASRPGLAIYNEQFF
TRBJ2-1	TRBV29-1	-	TRBD2	TGCAGCGTGCCCGTGGGGCTAGCGGGGGAGGATGAGCAGTTCTTC	CSVPVGLAGEDEQFF
TRBJ2-7	TRBV29-1	few	TRBD2	TGCAGCGTAAAAGAGCGGGAATTCTACGAGCAGTACTTC	CSVKEREFYEQYF
TRBJ2-1	TRBV20-1	few	TRBD2	TGCAGTGCTAGGGTCGAAGGAAGCGGGGGGGCTCACTATGAGCAGTTCTTC	CSARVEGSGGAHYEQFF
TRBJ2-5	TRBV6-6	-	TRBD1	TGTGCCAGCAGGGACAGGGCGCGCCAAGAGACCCAGTACTTC	CASRDRARQETQYF
TRBJ2-4	TRBV20-1	-	-	TGCAGTGCTGGGGAGGGGGATATTCAGTACTTC	CSAGEGDIQYF
TRBJ2-7	TRBV5-1	once	TRBD2	TGCGCCAGCAGCGGCCTAGCGGGAGGACACGAGCAGTACTTC	CASSGLAGGHEQYF